This T cell receptor beta chain stems from a study of regulatory T cells in long-lasting Graves disease. iRepertoire HTBI primers and Arm-PCR of CDR3 regions built TCR beta libraries. TCRdb itself ran the multiplex PCR reads through MiXCR, one entry per CDR3 protein. The table has 600,000 to 850,000 distinct CDR3 sequences, roughly 30% seen once. Time point specified: persistent/refractory GD, antithyroid drugs over 5 years with positive TRAb. PBMC-derived RNA was used for the TCR library. Diagnoses of Graves' disease were made by American Thyroid Association guidelines. Staff took approximately 9.9 milliliters of peripheral blood and put it into EDTA tubes. Per germline, CDR1 SGHKS and CDR2 YYEKEE (reference sequence). V was pared by 5 bases and J by 3 bases, with 11 bases between. CDR3 size: 13 residues.

The sample in question was peripheral blood mononuclear cells (PBMCs), obtained when the disease was refractory, from a patient treated with antithyroid drugs. The rearrangement links TRBV5-5 to TRBJ1-2, with D uncertain. The sequence came from a female donor with Graves disease. The CDR3, as DNA: TGTGCCAGCAGTAATGAGATAGACTATGGCTACACCTTC. As protein: CASSNEIDYGYTF. Using reference TRBV5-5 and TRBJ1-2 for the parts outside the CDR3, the full variable domain is DAGVTQSPTHLIKTRGQQVTLRCSPISGHKSVSWYQQVLGQGPQFIFQYYEKEERGRGNFPDRFSARQFPNYSSELNVNALLLGDSALYLCASSNEIDYGYTFGSGTRLTVV.